This is a list of T cell receptor beta chains from one sample in a study of Tregs in tolerant kidney transplant recipients. Sequenced by immunoSEQ multiplex PCR; TCRdb stores in-frame clones only, minus some. The sample has 110,000 or so clones; around 94% are singletons. Sequenced material: CD4+ T cells from blood. These receptors originate from a human donor in good health. Each CDR3 is given with its conserved first and last residue. D genes are given only for firm matches. A row's size may be missing; if present it is once, few, many or a size class.

TRBV6-5	NA	TRBJ1-1	TRBD1	CASSYRGPSTEAFF	TGTGCCAGCAGCTACAGGGGTCCGAGCACTGAAGCTTTCTTT
TRBV7-3	NA	TRBJ1-1	TRBD1	CASSRTGGENTEAFF	TGTGCCAGCAGCCGCACAGGGGGGGAGAACACTGAAGCTTTCTTT
TRBV5-1	few	TRBJ1-4	TRBD1	CASSLPEGAAEKLFF	TGCGCCAGCAGCCTACCAGAGGGGGCGGCGGAAAAACTGTTTTTT
TRBV11-2	NA	TRBJ1-6	TRBD1	CASSFSGGVNSPLHF	TGTGCCAGCAGCTTTTCAGGGGGCGTCAATTCACCCCTCCACTTT
TRBV20-1	NA	TRBJ2-1	NA	CSARGYNEQFF	TGCAGTGCTAGGGGCTACAATGAGCAGTTCTTC
TRBV6-5	NA	TRBJ2-5	TRBD1	CASSYEGTGIETQYF	TGTGCCAGCAGTTACGAAGGGACAGGTATAGAGACCCAGTACTTC
TRBV30	NA	TRBJ2-5	TRBD2	CAWSNLAGGGTQYF	TGTGCCTGGAGTAACCTAGCGGGAGGCGGGACCCAGTACTTC
TRBV7-9	few	TRBJ1-2	NA	CASSLEWRGYTF	TGTGCCAGCAGCTTAGAATGGCGTGGCTACACCTTC
TRBV6-5	NA	TRBJ2-7	TRBD1	CASSYSRGQGKSNF	TGTGCCAGCAGTTACTCGAGGGGGCAGGGGAAGTCCAACTTC
TRBV19	NA	TRBJ1-2	NA	CASSRGRAEGPDGYTF	TGTGCCAGTAGTAGGGGGCGCGCGGAGGGCCCTGATGGCTACACCTTC
TRBV4-1	NA	TRBJ2-7	TRBD1	CASSLQGASYEQYF	TGCGCCAGCAGCCTACAGGGGGCTTCCTACGAGCAGTACTTC
TRBV19	NA	TRBJ2-2	NA	CASSIFRGTGELFF	TGTGCCAGTAGTATATTTAGGGGCACCGGGGAGCTGTTTTTT
TRBV15	NA	TRBJ1-5	TRBD1	CATSRADRGYNQPQHF	TGTGCCACCAGCAGAGCTGACAGGGGCTACAATCAGCCCCAGCATTTT
TRBV7-9	NA	TRBJ1-2	NA	CASSLGRGDNYGYTF	TGTGCCAGCAGCTTAGGACGGGGAGATAACTATGGCTACACCTTC
TRBV6-5	once	TRBJ1-6	NA	CASRQGTSPLHF	TGTGCCAGCAGACAGGGAACGTCACCCCTCCACTTT
TRBV7-9	NA	TRBJ1-1	TRBD1	CASSPARGANTEAFF	TGTGCCAGCAGCCCCGCCAGGGGGGCGAACACTGAAGCTTTCTTT
TRBV7-6	NA	TRBJ1-1	NA	CASSPGEGIAFF	TGTGCCAGCAGCCCGGGGGAAGGGATAGCTTTCTTT
TRBV18	NA	TRBJ2-3	NA	CASSPPVVDTQYF	TGTGCCAGCTCACCACCGGTCGTGGATACGCAGTATTTT
TRBV7-4	NA	TRBJ1-2	TRBD1	CASSLCPGGMDYGYTF	TGTGCCAGCAGCTTATGCCCAGGGGGGATGGACTATGGCTACACCTTC
TRBV7-2	NA	TRBJ2-7	NA	CASSFTGIYEQYF	TGTGCCAGCAGCTTTACTGGGATCTACGAGCAGTACTTC
TRBV6-5	NA	TRBJ1-5	NA	CASSGGRINQPQHF	TGTGCCAGCAGTGGGGGACGTATCAATCAGCCCCAGCATTTT
TRBV5-5	NA	TRBJ1-5	NA	CASSLFGDNQPQHF	TGTGCCAGCAGCTTGTTCGGGGACAATCAGCCCCAGCATTTT
TRBV11-2	NA	TRBJ2-7	NA	CASSLTGMYEQYF	TGTGCCAGCAGCTTAACCGGGATGTATGAGCAGTACTTC
TRBV7-3	NA	TRBJ2-1	NA	CASSPLGGSSYNEQFF	TGTGCCAGCAGCCCACTGGGGGGCAGCTCCTACAATGAGCAGTTCTTC